The entry below describes one TCR beta chain. The data are from a study of blood T cells in healthy people across ages. A J-beta primer mix and a sample-barcoded 5' primer were used in a second PCR of roughly 6 to 12 cycles. Every sample returned 2.5 million or more CDR3-containing paired-end reads. TCRdb independently ran MiXCR on the 5' RACE reads; one entry per CDR3 protein. Among 600,000 to 650,000 distinct CDR3 sequences listed, roughly 50% were seen once. The CDR3 covers 14 residues. Germline assignment: CDR1 SGHRS and CDR2 YFSETQ. V lost 0 bases and J 6 bases, leaving 12 bases between the germline ends.

The sequencing sample was made of blood. The rearrangement links TRBV5-1 to TRBJ1-1; D is possibly TRBD1 (6 bases). This sequence originates from a man between 60 and 70 years old in good health. Here the CDR3 reads CASSLEGGNAEAFF. The CDR3, as DNA: TGCGCCAGCAGCTTGGAAGGGGGTAACGCTGAAGCTTTCTTT.